The 21 T cell receptor beta chains below were found in one sample sequenced in a study of vaccination and CD4 T cells after COVID-19. The treatment is: approximately 9-day PBMC culture with coronavirus spike peptide pools or control peptides (ViraFEST assay). Cultured CD4+ T-cell DNA underwent Oncomine TCR Beta short-read sequencing. TCRdb recomputed calls from the PCR reads with MiXCR, one row per CDR3 protein. This table holds around 11,000 distinct CDR3 sequences, around 40% found once. Their target antigens are unknown. The sample consisted of CD4+ T cells from blood, cultured in vitro, taken after SARS-CoV-2 vaccination. The source is a human donor who had recovered from COVID-19.

The V and J genes are TRBV30 and TRBJ2-7; 13 nucleotides line up with TRBD2. Germline V lookup: CDR1 GTSNPN, CDR2 SVGIG (reference sequence). Losses at the gene ends were 7 bases for V and 2 bases for J; bases not matched to a gene: 2. This CDR3 is built from 13 residues. The CDR3 sequence: CAFGTSGTYEQYF. The DNA of the CDR3 is TGTGCCTTCGGGACTAGCGGGACCTACGAGCAGTACTTC. The full variable domain, with the rest looked up from reference TRBV30 and TRBJ2-7, is SQTIHQWPATLVQPVGSPLSLECTVEGTSNPNLYWYRQAAGRGLQLLFYSVGIGQISSEVPQNLSASRPQDRQFILSSKKLLLSDSGFYLCAFGTSGTYEQYFGPGTRLTVT.

The chain joins TRBV20-1 to TRBJ2-3; 7 nucleotides match TRBD2. The trim removed 6 bases at V and 2 bases at J, leaving 5 bases unmatched. From germline, CDR1 is DFQATT and CDR2 SNEGSKA (reference sequence). This CDR3 has 13 amino acids. CDR3 DNA sequence: TGCAGTGCCCCGAAGCGGGACACAGATACGCAGTATTTT. This codes for CSAPKRDTDTQYF.

The sample holds a few counts of this clonotype. The chain is built from TRBV20-1 and TRBJ1-2, with D possibly TRBD1 on 5 matching bases. The CDR3 consists of 14 residues. The V gene's germline CDR1 is DFQATT and CDR2 SNEGSKA (reference sequence). The V gene lost 3 bases and the J gene lost 0 bases, with 11 bases spanning the gap. The CDR3 sequence is CSARLVTANYGYTF. CDR3 coding DNA: TGCAGTGCTAGGTTAGTGACAGCTAACTATGGCTACACCTTC.

The chain couples TRBV2 to TRBJ1-5; D is uncertain. Germline V gene lookup returns CDR1 SNHLY and CDR2 FYNNEI. With 6 bases removed from V and 1 base from J, the gap between germline ends came to 13 bases. The CDR3 consists of 15 residues. For the CDR3, the DNA is TGTGCCAGCAGACCCGAAAGGTTCAGCAATCAGCCCCAGCATTTT. Translated, it gives CASRPERFSNQPQHF.

This sequence joins TRBV7-2 and TRBJ2-3; 16 bases fit TRBD2. The V gene's germline CDR1 is SGHTA and CDR2 FQGNSA. This CDR3 has 17 residues. The J segment lost 7 bases and the V segment lost 5 bases, leaving 9 bases of the junction unmatched. The chain's CDR3 is CASSPGLAGGARNTQYF. The DNA for the CDR3 is TGTGCCAGCAGCCCGGGACTAGCGGGAGGGGCAAGAAATACGCAGTATTTT.

The chain joins TRBV6-2 or TRBV6-3 to TRBJ2-7; 7 bases are a match to TRBD1. The CDR3 sequence is 12 residues long. Germline V gene data show CDR1 as MNHEY and CDR2 as SVGEGT. The J segment lost 3 bases and the V segment lost 7 bases, leaving 3 bases of the junction unmatched. CDR3 sequence (DNA): TGTGCCAGCATTGGACAGGTCTACGAGCAGTACTTC. It codes for CASIGQVYEQYF.

The chain couples TRBV2 to TRBJ1-2, with a tentative D call TRBD1 (6 bases). Germline values: CDR1 SNHLY, CDR2 FYNNEI. The CDR3 consists of 11 residues. V lost 7 bases and J lost 13, with 16 bases in between. The DNA of the CDR3 is TGTGCCAGCACTCAAGGGGGGGGAGGCACCTTC. Its protein product is CASTQGGGGTF.

This clonotype has a single count. V usage is TRBV19 and J usage is TRBJ2-5; maybe TRBD2 (5 bases). The CDR3 consists of 15 residues. Germline V gene sequence: CDR1 LNHDA, CDR2 SQIVND (reference sequence). V dropped 7 bases and J dropped 4 bases, with 19 bases sitting between them. The CDR3 is CASKGRVKAGETQYF. The CDR3 region has the DNA TGTGCCAGTAAGGGTCGGGTGAAGGCGGGAGAGACCCAGTACTTC.

Within the sample, this clonotype is medium-sized. V is TRBV6-1 and J is TRBJ2-2; 10 positions agree with TRBD2. Germline trimming cut 10 bases from V and 1 base from J; bases unmatched to any gene: 3. CDR1 and CDR2 from the germline V gene are MNHNS and SASEGT. This CDR3 has 14 amino acids. Here the CDR3 DNA reads TGTGCCATCAGACTAGCGGGGAACACCGGGGAGCTGTTTTTT. It translates to CAIRLAGNTGELFF.

V gene TRBV28 combines with J gene TRBJ1-6; D might be TRBD1 (6 bases). The V gene's germline CDR1 is MDHEN and CDR2 SYDVKM. The ends were cut back, 7 bases at V and 9 bases at J, with 16 bases in the middle. CDR3 size: 14 residues. CDR3: CASIGGDIPSPLHF. For the CDR3, the DNA is TGTGCCAGCATAGGGGGAGACATTCCTTCACCCCTCCACTTT.

The rearrangement uses TRBV7-2 and TRBJ2-7, with 9 bases that match TRBD1. CDR1 is SGHTA, CDR2 FQGNSA, per germline. Unmatched junction bases numbered 5, after V lost 4 bases and J lost 7 bases. CDR3 length: 13 residues. The CDR3 DNA is TGTGCCAGCAGCTCCACAGGGGGCGAAGAGCAGTACTTC. This translates into CASSSTGGEEQYF.

The rearrangement joins TRBV7-2 to TRBJ2-3; no clear D gene. The CDR3 covers 12 residues. Per germline, CDR1 SGHTA and CDR2 FQGNSA. V lost 5 bases to trimming and J lost 2 bases, with 5 bases between them. CDR3 region: CASSRYTDTQYF. The DNA for the CDR3 is TGTGCCAGCAGCCGATACACAGATACGCAGTATTTT.

This clonotype was seen a few times. The rearrangement uses TRBV28 and TRBJ1-2; weak D call: TRBD1 (5 bases). The germline V gene has CDR1 MDHEN and CDR2 SYDVKM. The length of the CDR3 is 15 residues. V dropped 6 bases and J dropped 5 bases, with 19 bases sitting between them. The CDR3 sequence is CASRENRAGDYGYTF. The CDR3 coding sequence is TGTGCCAGCAGGGAGAACCGTGCGGGGGATTATGGCTACACCTTC.

The chain employs TRBV6-1 and TRBJ2-2, with D perhaps TRBD2 (5 bases). This CDR3 has 20 residues. Germline-derived CDR1 and CDR2 are MNHNS and SASEGT. With 4 bases removed from V and 1 base from J, the gap between germline ends came to 25 bases. CDR3 nucleotide sequence: TGTGCCAGCAGTGCCGATTATTGGACTCCTCGGCCGTTGAACACCGGGGAGCTGTTTTTT. It is translated as CASSADYWTPRPLNTGELFF.

Judged by abundance, this clonotype is medium-sized (0.01 to 0.1%). The chain employs TRBV20-1 and TRBJ2-1, with TRBD1 matching 8 bases. The V segment lost 6 bases and the J segment 1 base; nucleotides outside the gene matches: 5. Per the germline V gene, CDR1 is DFQATT and CDR2 is SNEGSKA (reference sequence). There are 14 residues in the CDR3. The CDR3 loop reads CSAARTGSYNEQFF. DNA for the CDR3: TGCAGTGCGGCAAGGACAGGGTCCTACAATGAGCAGTTCTTC.

This clonotype was seen more than once but under ten times. The rearrangement joins TRBV7-9 to TRBJ2-6; 9 bases fit TRBD1. This CDR3 comprises 19 residues. With 4 bases clipped from V and 3 bases from J, the junction kept 13 bases outside the gene matches. Germline CDR1 is SEHNR and CDR2 is FQNEAQ (reference sequence). CDR3 residues: CASSSRKGQGLFGANVLTF. CDR3 coding DNA: TGTGCCAGCAGCTCCCGGAAGGGACAGGGTTTATTTGGGGCCAACGTCCTGACTTTC.

The genes are TRBV18 and TRBJ2-7; D not certain. The CDR3 spans 12 residues. CDR1 KGHSH and CDR2 LQKENI come from the germline V gene. The V end lost 3 bases, the J end lost 7 bases, and 10 bases lay between the germline ends. The CDR3 nucleotides are TGTGCCAGCTCACCCAAACAACTAGAGCAGTACTTC. It specifies CASSPKQLEQYF.

This clonotype was observed a single time. Mismatch with germline at one junction end may stem from a read error. The J gene is TRBJ1-1, the V gene TRBV5-1, with TRBD1 as a possible D gene (6 bases). The V gene's germline CDR1 is SGHRS and CDR2 YFSETQ. The CDR3 has 16 residues. The CDR3 nucleotides read TGTGCCAGCAGCTTCGGGTCTGGAGGGGGGTTCACTGAAGCTTTCTTT. Its protein is CASSFGSGGGFTEAFF. The variable domain in full, with the rest retrieved from reference TRBV5-1 and TRBJ1-1, is KAGVTQTPRYLIKTRGQQVTLSCSPISGHRSVSWYQQTPGQGLQFLFEYFSETQRNKGNFPGRFSGRQFSNSRSEMNVSTLELGDSALYLCASSFGSGGGFTEAFFGQGTRLTVV.

The gene calls are TRBV19 and TRBJ1-5; D call uncertain. Trimming shortened V by 7 bases and J by 5 bases, and 21 bases separated the two germline ends. CDR3 length equals 16 residues. Germline V lookup: CDR1 LNHDA, CDR2 SQIVND (reference sequence). The CDR3, as DNA: TGTGCCAGTACCACCGGGTCTCTAGGGTTATATCAGCCCCAGCATTTT. Its translation: CASTTGSLGLYQPQHF.

This clonotype has only a few counts. This rearrangement joins TRBV28 to TRBJ1-5; D is undetermined. Deletions cut 6 bases from V and 7 bases from J, with 13 bases between. This CDR3 has 13 residues. The germline V gene has CDR1 MDHEN and CDR2 SYDVKM. The CDR3 DNA is TGTGCCAGCAGAACATCACTTAGGCAGCCCCAGCATTTT. This gives the protein CASRTSLRQPQHF.

Written as DNA, the CDR3 is TGTGCCAGCAGTTACGACTTGGGACTAGCGGGAGGCCCGCCCGGGGGCAGCACAGATACGCAGTATTTT. Its translation: CASSYDLGLAGGPPGGSTDTQYF. The chain joins TRBV6-2 or TRBV6-3 to TRBJ2-3, with 15 bases aligning to TRBD2. The germline V gene has CDR1 MNHEY and CDR2 SVGEGT. The CDR3 runs to 23 residues. V trimming: 2 bases; J trimming: 0 bases; junction bases outside the gene matches: 18.